This passage covers 14 T cell receptor beta chains from one sample sequenced in a study of a mutant IDH1 vaccine in newly diagnosed glioma. Indicated time point: week 23, last vaccination. Doses comprised 300 ug of mutant IDH1 20-mer peptide each, plus topical imiquimod. Which antigens these TCRs recognize remains unknown. Clones were sequenced by immunoSEQ multiplex PCR, and TCRdb holds only the in-frame ones, with some missing. Of roughly 60,000 clones listed, approximately 85% are singletons. The material was PBMCs, obtained from a glioma patient whose treatment included an IDH1 peptide vaccine. Receptor source: a man aged 30 to 45 with glioma.

This chain joins TRBV18 and TRBJ1-2; no reliable D call. V dropped 2 bases and J dropped 4 bases, with 11 bases sitting between them. Germline CDR1 reads KGHSH; CDR2 reads LQKENI. The CDR3 has 14 residues. CDR3 coding DNA: TGTGCCAGCTCACCAGACGGAAACGCCTATGGCTACACCTTC. Its protein is CASSPDGNAYGYTF.

V and J are TRBV5-5 and TRBJ1-2; D perhaps matches TRBD1 (5 bases). V lost 4 bases to trimming and J lost 2 bases, with 9 bases between them. The length of the CDR3 is 13 residues. Germline V lookup: CDR1 SGHKS, CDR2 YYEKEE (reference sequence). The CDR3 sequence is CASSRDSNYGYTF. DNA of the CDR3: TGTGCCAGCAGCCGAGACAGCAACTATGGCTACACCTTC.

CDR3 nucleotides: TGTGCCAGCAGGTTCGGGGAGACCCAGTACTTC. Translated: CASRFGETQYF. The chain couples TRBV7-8 to TRBJ2-5, with unresolved D. This CDR3 has 11 residues. V gave up 6 bases and J gave up 5 bases, with 7 bases separating them. Per the germline V gene, CDR1 is SGHVS and CDR2 is FQNEAQ.

This chain connects TRBV10-2 to TRBJ2-5; 7 nucleotides line up with TRBD1. Germline values: CDR1 WSHSY, CDR2 SAAADI. The V and J ends lost 6 bases and 4 bases, in that order; junction bases with no gene match: 11. The CDR3 covers 15 residues. The CDR3 bases are TGCGCCAGCAGGTTACAGGGGAGATCCCGAGAGACCCAGTACTTC. Residues: CASRLQGRSRETQYF.

The chain employs TRBV6-6 and TRBJ2-7; TRBD1 aligns across 9 bases. This CDR3 has 16 residues. Trimming took 6 bases from V and 0 from J; bases not matched to a gene: 9. Germline V gene sequence: CDR1 MNHNY, CDR2 SVGAGI (reference sequence). The CDR3, as DNA: TGTGCCAGCAGGACCGGGACAGGGTTAGCCTCCTACGAGCAGTACTTC. The encoded protein is CASRTGTGLASYEQYF.

V gene TRBV2 combines with J gene TRBJ2-5, with 7 positions matching TRBD1. The CDR3 has 12 amino acids. After removal of 10 bases from V and 5 bases from J, the junction contained 7 bases not matched to a gene. Germline-derived CDR1 and CDR2 are SNHLY and FYNNEI. CDR3 bases: TGTGCCACCGACAGGGAAGGGGAGACCCAGTACTTC. This gives the protein CATDREGETQYF.

V usage is TRBV2 and J usage is TRBJ2-1; TRBD1 agrees at 9 bases. The ends lost 4 bases at V and 7 bases at J; junction bases unmatched: 8. This CDR3 region has 15 residues. Germline V gene lookup returns CDR1 SNHLY and CDR2 FYNNEI. This chain's CDR3 is CASSVRRQGGNEQFF. CDR3 coding DNA: TGTGCCAGCAGTGTCAGGAGACAGGGGGGGAATGAGCAGTTCTTC.

Turning to this clone: Other DNA sequences in this sample translate to the same CDR3. The chain carries TRBV2 and TRBJ1-6; maybe TRBD1 (5 bases). Germline V CDR1 and CDR2: SNHLY, FYNNEI. Trimming took off 6 bases at V and 7 bases at J, with 10 bases between the two ends. This CDR3 contains 13 residues. The CDR3 sequence: CASRTRGNSPLHF. The CDR3 DNA follows: TGTGCCAGCAGGACTAGGGGCAATTCACCCCTCCACTTT.

The chain is built from TRBV7-9 and TRBJ1-6, with D unclear. Between the trimmed V and J ends, which lost 5 bases and 8 bases, there was a span of 16 bases. CDR3 length equals 15 residues. Per the germline V gene, CDR1 is SEHNR and CDR2 is FQNEAQ (reference sequence). DNA of the CDR3: TGTGCCAGCAGCGAGAGGGCAGCCACTGATTCACCCCTCCACTTT. Protein product: CASSERAATDSPLHF.

The chain links TRBV5-1 to TRBJ2-7; 9 positions match TRBD1. The germline V gene has CDR1 SGHRS and CDR2 YFSETQ. V shed 2 bases and J 2 bases; nucleotides not matched to a gene: 5. CDR3 length equals 15 residues. The CDR3 is CASSFDRGAPYEQYF. The CDR3 DNA is TGCGCCAGCAGCTTCGACAGGGGGGCCCCCTACGAGCAGTACTTC.

The chain couples TRBV7-2 to TRBJ2-1; D ambiguous. CDR3 length equals 13 residues. CDR1 SGHTA and CDR2 FQGNSA come from the germline V gene. Trimming removed 2 bases from V and 6 bases from J, with 8 bases in between. The CDR3 sequence is CASSLFLSNEQFF. The CDR3 DNA reads TGTGCCAGCAGCTTATTCCTGAGCAATGAGCAGTTCTTC.

This clone has a handful of counts. The rearrangement uses TRBV5-1 and TRBJ2-7; D is possibly TRBD1 (6 bases). The CDR3 extends over 16 amino acids. Trimming removed 4 bases from V and 4 bases from J, with 21 bases in between. Germline V gives CDR1 SGHRS, CDR2 YFSETQ. CDR3 protein: CASSLLGQPVRYEQYF. The CDR3 DNA follows: TGCGCCAGCAGCCTCCTCGGACAGCCCGTGAGATACGAGCAGTACTTC.

The chain couples TRBV28 to TRBJ1-5; unclear D gene. The CDR3 is made up of 13 amino acids. The germline gives CDR1 MDHEN, CDR2 SYDVKM. Trimming took 7 bases from V and 3 from J, leaving 10 bases between them. The CDR3 nucleotides are TGTGCCAGCAATAGGCAGGCCAATCAGCCCCAGCATTTT. Protein: CASNRQANQPQHF.

The chain is built from TRBV15 and TRBJ2-7, with D tentatively TRBD1 (6 bases). The CDR3 length is 16 residues. The germline gives CDR1 LNHNV, CDR2 YYDKDF (reference sequence). V was shortened by 0 bases and J by 6 bases, with 18 bases between the two germline ends. CDR3 amino acids: CATSRDKGDWVREQYF. CDR3 in DNA: TGTGCCACCAGCAGAGATAAGGGGGATTGGGTTCGCGAGCAGTACTTC.